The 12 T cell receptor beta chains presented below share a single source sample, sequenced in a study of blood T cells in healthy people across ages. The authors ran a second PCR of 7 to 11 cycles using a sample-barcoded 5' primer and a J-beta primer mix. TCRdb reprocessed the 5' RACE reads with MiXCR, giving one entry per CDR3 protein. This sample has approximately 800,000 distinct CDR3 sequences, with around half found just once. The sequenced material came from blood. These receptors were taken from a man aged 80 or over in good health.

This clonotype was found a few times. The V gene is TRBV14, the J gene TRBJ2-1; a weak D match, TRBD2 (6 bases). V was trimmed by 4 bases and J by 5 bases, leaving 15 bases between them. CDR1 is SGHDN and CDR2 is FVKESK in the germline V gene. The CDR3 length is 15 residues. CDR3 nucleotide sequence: TGTGCCAGCAGCCCCCCGGGACTCCTTAACAATGAGCAGTTCTTC. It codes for CASSPPGLLNNEQFF.

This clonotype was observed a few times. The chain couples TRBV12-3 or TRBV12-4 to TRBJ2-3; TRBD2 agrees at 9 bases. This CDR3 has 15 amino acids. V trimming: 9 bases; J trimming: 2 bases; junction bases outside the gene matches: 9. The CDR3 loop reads CASARSGSPTDTQYF. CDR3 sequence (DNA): TGTGCCAGTGCACGTAGCGGGAGCCCCACAGATACGCAGTATTTT.

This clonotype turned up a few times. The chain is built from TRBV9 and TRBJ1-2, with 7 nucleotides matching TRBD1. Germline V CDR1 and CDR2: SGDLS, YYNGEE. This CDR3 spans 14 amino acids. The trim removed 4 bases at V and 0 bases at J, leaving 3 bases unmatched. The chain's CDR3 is CASSIGTANYGYTF. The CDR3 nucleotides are TGTGCCAGCAGCATCGGGACAGCTAACTATGGCTACACCTTC.

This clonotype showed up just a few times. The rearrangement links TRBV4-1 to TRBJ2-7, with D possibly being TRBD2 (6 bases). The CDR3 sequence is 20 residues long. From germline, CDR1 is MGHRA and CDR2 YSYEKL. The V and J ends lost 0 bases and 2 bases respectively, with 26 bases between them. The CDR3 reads CASSQEGLRERTLNPYEQYF. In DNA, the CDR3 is TGCGCCAGCAGCCAAGAGGGCCTACGGGAGAGGACCCTCAATCCCTACGAGCAGTACTTC.

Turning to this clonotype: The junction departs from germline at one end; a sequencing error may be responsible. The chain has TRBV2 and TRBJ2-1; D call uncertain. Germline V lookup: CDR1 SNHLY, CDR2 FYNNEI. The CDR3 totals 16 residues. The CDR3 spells CVSRRDLRASYNEQFF. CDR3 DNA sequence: TGTGTCAGCAGACGCGACTTGAGAGCCTCCTACAATGAGCAGTTCTTC.

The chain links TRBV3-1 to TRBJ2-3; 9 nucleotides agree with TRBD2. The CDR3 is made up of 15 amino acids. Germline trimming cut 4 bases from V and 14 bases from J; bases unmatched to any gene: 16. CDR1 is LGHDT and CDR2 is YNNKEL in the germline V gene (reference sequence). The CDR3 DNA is TGTGCCAGCAGCCCCGGGGTAGCGGGGGACAGATACGCGTATTTT. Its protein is CASSPGVAGDRYAYF.

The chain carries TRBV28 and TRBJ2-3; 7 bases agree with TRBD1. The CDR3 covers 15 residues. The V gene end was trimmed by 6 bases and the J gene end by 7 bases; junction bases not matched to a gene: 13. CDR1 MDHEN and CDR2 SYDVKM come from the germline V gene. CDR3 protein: CASSGFRQGAYTQYF. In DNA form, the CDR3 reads TGTGCCAGCAGCGGTTTCAGACAGGGCGCCTATACGCAGTATTTT.

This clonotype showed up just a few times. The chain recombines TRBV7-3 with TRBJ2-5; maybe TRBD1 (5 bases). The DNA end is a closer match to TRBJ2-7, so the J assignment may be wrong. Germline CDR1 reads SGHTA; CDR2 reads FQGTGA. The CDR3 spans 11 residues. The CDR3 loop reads CASSTGGEQYF. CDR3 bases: TGTGCCAGCAGTACAGGTGGCGAGCAGTACTTC.

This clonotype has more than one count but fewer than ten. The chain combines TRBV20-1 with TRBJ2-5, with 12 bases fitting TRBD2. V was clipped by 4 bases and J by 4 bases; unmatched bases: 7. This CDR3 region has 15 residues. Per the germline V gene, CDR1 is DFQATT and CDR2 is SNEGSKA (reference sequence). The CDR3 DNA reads TGCAGTGCTATTAGACTAGCGGGAGCCCCAGAGACCCAGTACTTC. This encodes CSAIRLAGAPETQYF.

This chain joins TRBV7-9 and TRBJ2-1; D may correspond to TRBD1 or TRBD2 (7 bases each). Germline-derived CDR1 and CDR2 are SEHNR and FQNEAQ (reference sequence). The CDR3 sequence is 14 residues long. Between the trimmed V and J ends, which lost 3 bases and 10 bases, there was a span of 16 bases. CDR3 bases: TGTGCCAGCAGCTTCCCAGGGGGGGCTAGGGAGCAGTTCTTC. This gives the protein CASSFPGGAREQFF.

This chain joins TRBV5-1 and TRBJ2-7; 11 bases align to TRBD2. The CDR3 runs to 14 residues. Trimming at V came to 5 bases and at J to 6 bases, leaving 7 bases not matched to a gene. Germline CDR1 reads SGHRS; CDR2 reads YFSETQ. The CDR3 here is CASRYPGTSGEQYF. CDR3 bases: TGCGCCAGCAGATATCCCGGGACTAGCGGCGAGCAGTACTTC. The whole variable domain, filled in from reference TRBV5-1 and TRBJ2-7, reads KAGVTQTPRYLIKTRGQQVTLSCSPISGHRSVSWYQQTPGQGLQFLFEYFSETQRNKGNFPGRFSGRQFSNSRSEMNVSTLELGDSALYLCASRYPGTSGEQYFGPGTRLTVT.

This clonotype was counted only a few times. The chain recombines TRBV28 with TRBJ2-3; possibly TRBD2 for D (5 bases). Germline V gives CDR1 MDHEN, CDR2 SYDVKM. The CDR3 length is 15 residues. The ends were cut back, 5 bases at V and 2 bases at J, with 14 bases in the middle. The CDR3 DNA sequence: TGTGCCAGCAGTCCCTTAGCGACCTTCACAGATACGCAGTATTTT. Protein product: CASSPLATFTDTQYF.